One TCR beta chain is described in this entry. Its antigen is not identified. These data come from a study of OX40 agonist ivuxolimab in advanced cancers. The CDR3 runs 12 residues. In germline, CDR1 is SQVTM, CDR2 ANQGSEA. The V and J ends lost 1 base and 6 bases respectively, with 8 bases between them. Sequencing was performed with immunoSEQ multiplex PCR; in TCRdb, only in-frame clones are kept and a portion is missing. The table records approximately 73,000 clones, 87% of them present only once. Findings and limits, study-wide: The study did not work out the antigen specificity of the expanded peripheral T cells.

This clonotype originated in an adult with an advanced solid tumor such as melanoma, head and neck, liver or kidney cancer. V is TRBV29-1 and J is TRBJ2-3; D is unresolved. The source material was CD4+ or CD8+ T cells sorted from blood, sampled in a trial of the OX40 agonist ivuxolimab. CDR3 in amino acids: CSVEVQTDTQYF. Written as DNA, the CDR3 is TGCAGCGTTGAAGTGCAGACCGATACGCAGTATTTT.